The clone carrying this T cell receptor beta chain has just a few counts. This sample stems from a study of T-cell memory formation after mild COVID-19. For the study at large: Largely, TCR clusters stayed within a single donor.

TCRdb ran MiXCR on the 5' RACE reads and lists one entry per CDR3 protein. The table has 200,000 to 300,000 distinct CDR3 sequences, around 10% seen once. CDR1 is SGHAT, CDR2 FQDESV, per germline (reference sequence). With V trimmed by 6 bases and J by 3 bases, 5 bases remained unmatched. The CDR3 is made up of 15 amino acids. Sequenced sample: PBMCs or a T cell subset sorted from them (not recorded which). This chain joins TRBV11-1 and TRBJ2-1; 10 bases line up with TRBD1. This TCR came from a man in his late teens or twenties who had mild COVID-19 (a few samples of this study predate the infection). Cell type and time point are not known. CDR3 sequence: CASRKDRGVYNEQFF. The CDR3 DNA is TGTGCCAGCAGGAAGGACAGGGGGGTCTACAATGAGCAGTTCTTC. Combining the CDR3 with reference TRBV11-1 and TRBJ2-1 gives the whole variable domain EAEVAQSPRYKITEKSQAVAFWCDPISGHATLYWYRQILGQGPELLVQFQDESVVDDSQLPKDRFSAERLKGVDSTLKIQPAELGDSAMYLCASRKDRGVYNEQFFGPGTRLTVL.